These 14 T cell receptor beta chains came from one sample sequenced in a study of blood T cell repertoires in COVID-19. The repertoire was sequenced with immunoSEQ multiplex PCR; TCRdb's copy has only in-frame clones and lacks some. The repertoire holds 150,000 to 200,000 clones, with 85% as singletons. Sequenced: peripheral blood. The receptors come from a man aged 55 to 70 with COVID-19, enrolled during active disease.

This chain uses TRBV6-1 with TRBJ1-3; D gene uncertain. CDR3 size: 15 residues. Germline CDR1 reads MNHNS; CDR2 reads SASEGT. V was pared by 2 bases and J by 4 bases, with 12 bases between. CDR3 loop: CASSEIRGVGNTIYF. The CDR3 nucleotides are TGTGCCAGCAGTGAAATTCGGGGAGTCGGAAACACCATATATTTT.

This chain links TRBV18 with TRBJ1-4, with 7 bases matching TRBD1. V dropped 6 bases and J dropped 4; count of bases not matched to a gene: 5. The V gene's germline CDR1 is KGHSH and CDR2 LQKENI. The CDR3 sequence is 14 residues long. The CDR3 coding sequence is TGTGCCAGCTCGAGGGACAGCCGTAATGAAAAACTGTTTTTT. Translation: CASSRDSRNEKLFF.

The J gene is TRBJ2-7, the V gene TRBV19, with D perhaps matching TRBD2 (7 bases). The germline gives CDR1 LNHDA, CDR2 SQIVND (reference sequence). This CDR3 is 13 amino acids long. V was clipped by 8 bases and J by 4 bases, with 15 bases between them. The CDR3 region is CASSRGGEYEQYF. The CDR3 DNA reads TGTGCCAGTTCGAGGGGGGGGGAGTACGAGCAGTACTTC.

This chain joins TRBV5-1 and TRBJ1-1; no reliable D call. V gave up 0 bases and J gave up 4 bases, with 10 bases separating them. The germline gives CDR1 SGHRS, CDR2 YFSETQ. The CDR3 contains 14 residues. The DNA for the CDR3 is TGCGCCAGCAGCTTGGGGTCGTTCGGCACTGAAGCTTTCTTT. It translates to CASSLGSFGTEAFF.

Here the CDR3 reads CASSLQQDTEAFF. Here the CDR3 DNA reads TGTGCCAGCAGCTTACAACAGGACACTGAAGCTTTCTTT. This sequence joins TRBV6-4 and TRBJ1-1, with a tentative D call TRBD1 (5 bases). The CDR3 spans 13 residues. Trimming removed 6 bases at V and 3 bases at J, with 11 bases between. The germline V gene has CDR1 MRHNA and CDR2 SNTAGT.

The V and J genes are TRBV30 and TRBJ2-1, with TRBD2 matching over 10 bases. This CDR3 has 23 residues. Germline V gene sequence: CDR1 GTSNPN, CDR2 SVGIG (reference sequence). The V segment lost 0 bases and the J segment 6 bases; nucleotides outside the gene matches: 29. The CDR3 sequence: CAWSVVRSSGSGPSRLGSNEQFF. CDR3 nucleotides: TGTGCCTGGAGTGTAGTTCGGTCTAGCGGGAGTGGGCCATCTAGGTTAGGCTCCAATGAGCAGTTCTTC.

In its sample, this clone was seen a few times. The chain carries TRBV25-1 and TRBJ1-3; TRBD1 is a possible D gene (6 bases). The V and J ends lost 4 bases and 0 bases respectively, with 10 bases between them. Germline CDR1 reads MGHDK; CDR2 reads SYGVNS. This CDR3 is 15 amino acids long. CDR3 amino acids: CASSAWTASGNTIYF. The DNA of the CDR3 is TGTGCCAGCAGTGCATGGACAGCCTCTGGAAACACCATATATTTT.

The chain combines TRBV19 with TRBJ2-1; 11 bases line up with TRBD2. CDR3 length: 16 amino acids. Germline loops: CDR1 LNHDA, CDR2 SQIVND (reference sequence). J lost 4 bases, V lost 1 base, and 3 bases had no gene match. CDR3 DNA: TGTGCCAGTAGTATAGTGTCTAGCGGGAGGTACAATGAGCAGTTCTTC. Translation gives CASSIVSSGRYNEQFF. The full variable domain, its missing parts supplied by reference TRBV19 and TRBJ2-1, is DGGITQSPKYLFRKEGQNVTLSCEQNLNHDAMYWYRQDPGQGLRLIYYSQIVNDFQKGDIAEGYSVSREKKESFPLTVTSAQKNPTAFYLCASSIVSSGRYNEQFFGPGTRLTVL.

In DNA, the CDR3 is TGTGCCAGCAGTTTAAAAGGTCAGGGAGGGGAGCTGTTTTTT. It is translated as CASSLKGQGGELFF. The chain has TRBV27 and TRBJ2-2; D possibly corresponds to TRBD1 (5 bases). V was cut by 2 bases and J by 8 bases, with 12 bases left in between. The CDR3 covers 14 residues. Germline CDR1 and CDR2: MNHEY and SMNVEV (reference sequence).

This clone was picked up a small number of times. This chain uses TRBV5-1 with TRBJ2-1; TRBD2 matches at 9 bases. The CDR3 totals 16 residues. V trimming: 0 bases; J trimming: 6 bases; junction bases outside the gene matches: 7. Germline-derived CDR1 and CDR2 are SGHRS and YFSETQ. The CDR3 DNA reads as TGCGCCAGCAGCTTGGAGGGTAGCGGGAGTCGCAATGAGCAGTTCTTC. Translated, it gives CASSLEGSGSRNEQFF.

This chain connects TRBV2 to TRBJ2-2, with 10 bases that match TRBD1. The CDR3 runs to 15 residues. Germline V gene lookup returns CDR1 SNHLY and CDR2 FYNNEI. V lost 7 bases and J lost 5; bases outside the gene matches: 7. In DNA form, the CDR3 reads TGTGCCAGCACTACCCGGACAGGGGGTACCGGGGAGCTGTTTTTT. The encoded protein is CASTTRTGGTGELFF.

In the case of this clone: This sample also contains other DNA sequences that code for the same CDR3. The chain recombines TRBV30 with TRBJ1-2, with a tentative D call TRBD1 (5 bases). This CDR3 is 11 amino acids long. Germline loops: CDR1 GTSNPN, CDR2 SVGIG (reference sequence). Trimming cost V 5 bases and J 4 bases, with 8 bases left between them. CDR3 sequence reads: CAWAGGYGYTF. The CDR3 DNA follows: TGTGCCTGGGCCGGGGGCTATGGCTACACCTTC.

This clone was found a few times. The gene calls are TRBV5-4 and TRBJ1-5; D is possibly TRBD1 (5 bases). There are 14 residues in the CDR3. Germline assignment: CDR1 SGHNT and CDR2 YYREEE (reference sequence). The V end was cut by 2 bases, the J end by 3 bases, with 9 bases between. CDR3 nucleotides: TGTGCCAGCAGCTTAGGAGGGGCCAATCAGCCCCAGCATTTT. It codes for CASSLGGANQPQHF.

V and J are TRBV19 and TRBJ1-2; D may be TRBD1 (5 bases). Germline V gene lookup returns CDR1 LNHDA and CDR2 SQIVND (reference sequence). The CDR3 loop spans 14 amino acids. V was shortened by 1 base and J by 4 bases, with 10 bases between the two germline ends. CDR3: CASSIGGRGYGYTF. CDR3 nucleotides: TGTGCCAGTAGTATAGGCGGGAGGGGCTATGGCTACACCTTC.